These 20 T cell receptor beta chains came from one sample sequenced in a study of identical twins. Each CDR3 protein is one row after TCRdb ran MiXCR on the 5' RACE reads. The top ten hold less than 2% of the sample, which has some 200,000 distinct CDR3 sequences, 6.5% to 8.5% seen once. These data also featured in a second study, about yellow fever vaccine responses in identical twins.

The source material was memory (CD45RO+) T cells sorted from blood. These receptors were taken from a woman between 18 and 29 years old in good health.

This chain uses TRBV6-5 with TRBJ1-6; unclear D gene. Trimming shortened V by 0 bases and J by 9 bases, and 6 bases separated the two germline ends. CDR1 MNHEY and CDR2 SVGAGI come from the germline V gene. The CDR3 has 13 residues. The CDR3 DNA is TGTGCCAGCAGTTACTCTCCGATTTCACCCCTCCACTTT. It encodes CASSYSPISPLHF.

This clonotype was seen repeatedly, ten times or more. The V and J genes are TRBV5-1 and TRBJ1-5; TRBD1 might be the D (6 bases). The CDR3 sequence is 15 residues long. In germline, CDR1 is SGHRS, CDR2 YFSETQ. V shed 3 bases and J shed 2 bases, with 12 bases lying between them. The CDR3 protein is CASSSEGGGNQPQHF. CDR3 coding DNA: TGCGCCAGCAGCTCTGAAGGGGGGGGCAATCAGCCCCAGCATTTT.

The sample holds a few counts of this clonotype. This chain connects TRBV19 to TRBJ1-6; 9 positions match TRBD1. The trim removed 6 bases at V and 7 bases at J, leaving 7 bases unmatched. CDR1 and CDR2 from the germline V gene are LNHDA and SQIVND (reference sequence). This CDR3 spans 15 amino acids. CDR3 region: CASSSGTGSNSPLHF. In DNA, the CDR3 is TGTGCCAGTAGCTCCGGGACAGGGAGCAATTCACCCCTCCACTTT.

The sample holds many counts of this clonotype. The chain couples TRBV28 to TRBJ1-2; D might be TRBD1 (6 bases). V lost 5 bases and J 3 bases, leaving 16 bases between the germline ends. Looked up from germline, CDR1 is MDHEN and CDR2 is SYDVKM. The CDR3 contains 15 residues. The CDR3 is CASSQPSGADYGYTF. The DNA of the CDR3 is TGTGCCAGCAGTCAACCATCAGGGGCGGACTATGGCTACACCTTC.

The V and J genes are TRBV3-1 and TRBJ2-7; the match to TRBD1 covers 8 bases. The length of the CDR3 is 15 residues. The trim removed 1 base at V and 2 bases at J, leaving 4 bases unmatched. Per the germline V gene, CDR1 is LGHDT and CDR2 is YNNKEL (reference sequence). CDR3: CASSQGQGLPYEQYF. CDR3 coding DNA: TGTGCCAGCAGCCAAGGACAGGGGTTACCCTACGAGCAGTACTTC.

The chain carries TRBV7-2 and TRBJ2-2; 11 nucleotides align to TRBD2. This CDR3 is 15 amino acids long. With V trimmed by 6 bases and J by 8 bases, 8 bases remained unmatched. The germline V gene encodes CDR1 SGHTA and CDR2 FQGNSA. Written as DNA, the CDR3 is TGTGCCAGCAGTAATAGCGGGAGGGCCGGAGGGGAGCTGTTTTTT. Its protein product is CASSNSGRAGGELFF.

This clonotype was seen at least ten times. The rearrangement uses TRBV12-3 or TRBV12-4 and TRBJ2-3; D might be TRBD2 (5 bases). V lost 6 bases to trimming and J lost 3 bases, with 19 bases between them. The CDR3 has 16 residues. CDR3 nucleotide sequence: TGTGCCAGCAGATCGATACTAGAGGTCGGGACAGATACGCAGTATTTT. As protein: CASRSILEVGTDTQYF.

This sequence joins TRBV5-1 and TRBJ1-1; tentative D call: TRBD1 (6 bases). This CDR3 has 14 amino acids. V was trimmed by 5 bases and J by 1 base, leaving 12 bases between them. CDR1 and CDR2 (germline): SGHRS, YFSETQ. The CDR3 DNA reads TGCGCCAGCAGTCCGGACAGCCCGAACACTGAAGCTTTCTTT. Translating gives CASSPDSPNTEAFF.

A few counts support this clonotype. The V gene is TRBV20-1, the J gene TRBJ1-2; the D is unclear. The CDR3 is 16 residues long. In germline, CDR1 is DFQATT, CDR2 SNEGSKA (reference sequence). Trimming pared 4 bases from V and 5 bases from J, leaving 23 bases between. The CDR3 DNA reads TGCAGTGCTACTACGCTAGAATACAGCGGGAGATATGGCTACACCTTC. Encoded protein: CSATTLEYSGRYGYTF.

The chain has TRBV7-9 and TRBJ2-3, with 8 bases aligning to TRBD2. Trimming removed 1 base from V and 4 bases from J; junction bases left unmatched: 7. This CDR3 region has 16 residues. CDR1 is SEHNR and CDR2 is FQNEAQ in the germline V gene (reference sequence). The CDR3 is CASSLDLAGLADTQYF. The CDR3 coding sequence is TGTGCCAGCAGCTTAGATTTAGCGGGGTTGGCAGATACGCAGTATTTT.

This rearrangement joins TRBV6-1 to TRBJ1-2, with 8 bases aligning to TRBD1. CDR1 is MNHNS, CDR2 SASEGT, per germline. J lost 6 bases, V lost 6 bases, and 12 bases had no gene match. The CDR3 covers 15 residues. The chain's CDR3 is CASRRGGQGADGYTF. The DNA of the CDR3 is TGTGCCAGCAGACGTGGGGGTCAGGGGGCAGATGGCTACACCTTC.

This clonotype was recorded a few times. CDR3: CSARGDRETQYF. DNA of the CDR3: TGCAGTGCTAGAGGGGACAGGGAGACCCAGTACTTC. The J gene is TRBJ2-5, the V gene TRBV20-1; 8 bases agree with TRBD1. V lost 1 base and J lost 5; bases outside the gene matches: 0. CDR3 length equals 12 residues. Germline CDR1 is DFQATT and CDR2 is SNEGSKA (reference sequence).

The chain links TRBV10-3 to TRBJ2-1; 8 bases fit TRBD2. Germline V gives CDR1 ENHRY, CDR2 SYGVKD. The CDR3 extends over 16 amino acids. The V segment lost 7 bases and the J segment 3 bases; nucleotides outside the gene matches: 11. In DNA form, the CDR3 reads TGTGCCATCAAAGCGGGAGACCAAAAGAACTACAATGAGCAGTTCTTC. This translates into CAIKAGDQKNYNEQFF.

This clonotype has a handful of counts. The chain combines TRBV9 with TRBJ2-1; 7 nucleotides align to TRBD2. Germline trimming cut 0 bases from V and 4 bases from J; bases unmatched to any gene: 7. The CDR3 sequence is 16 residues long. Germline values: CDR1 SGDLS, CDR2 YYNGEE. Here the CDR3 DNA reads TGTGCCAGCAGCGTAGCGGGCGGGAGCCTATACAATGAGCAGTTCTTC. Translation: CASSVAGGSLYNEQFF.

The rearrangement links TRBV7-2 to TRBJ2-3, with a tentative D call TRBD1 (6 bases). Trimming left V 1 base short and J 4 bases short, with 12 bases between. Germline V gene data show CDR1 as SGHTA and CDR2 as FQGNSA. This CDR3 is built from 15 residues. Here the CDR3 DNA reads TGTGCCAGCAGCTTAGTCCCAACAGGGTCAGATACGCAGTATTTT. Translating it yields CASSLVPTGSDTQYF.

This clonotype came up many times. The chain employs TRBV24-1 and TRBJ1-1, with 7 bases aligning to TRBD1. Germline V lookup: CDR1 KGHDR, CDR2 SFDVKD. The V and J ends lost 0 bases and 1 base, in that order; junction bases with no gene match: 4. The CDR3 runs to 16 residues. The CDR3 DNA reads as TGTGCCACCAGTGATTTGAAGGGGGCCAGGAACACTGAAGCTTTCTTT. It specifies CATSDLKGARNTEAFF.

The V and J genes are TRBV3-1 and TRBJ2-3; 9 bases map to TRBD2. The germline V gene has CDR1 LGHDT and CDR2 YNNKEL (reference sequence). V lost 0 bases to trimming and J lost 15 bases; unmatched junction nucleotides: 10. This CDR3 is built from 14 residues. CDR3 loop: CASSQESPLAGLYF. CDR3 coding DNA: TGTGCCAGCAGCCAAGAAAGTCCGCTAGCGGGGCTCTATTTT.

This clonotype was counted many times. V usage is TRBV9 and J usage is TRBJ1-4, with 8 bases matching TRBD1. The CDR3 covers 15 residues. Trimming removed 3 bases from V and 8 bases from J; junction bases left unmatched: 9. CDR1 is SGDLS, CDR2 YYNGEE, per germline. In DNA form, the CDR3 reads TGTGCCAGCAGCGCAGTTACAGGGGGGGTAGAAAAACTGTTTTTT. Translation gives CASSAVTGGVEKLFF.

This clonotype was counted between two and nine times. The V gene is TRBV11-3, the J gene TRBJ2-5, with TRBD1 matching 10 bases. Germline trimming cut 5 bases from V and 0 bases from J; bases unmatched to any gene: 3. Germline values: CDR1 SGHNT, CDR2 YENEEA. This CDR3 spans 15 amino acids. For the CDR3, the DNA is TGTGCCAGCAGCCTTGGGACAGGGGACCAAGAGACCCAGTACTTC. It codes for CASSLGTGDQETQYF.

There are many counts of this clonotype. This chain uses TRBV3-1 with TRBJ2-7, with D hard to call. CDR1 is LGHDT and CDR2 is YNNKEL in the germline V gene (reference sequence). V dropped 3 bases and J dropped 5 bases, with 14 bases sitting between them. The CDR3 length is 14 residues. The CDR3 reads CASSQGRPSDEQYF. DNA of the CDR3: TGTGCCAGCAGCCAGGGCCGGCCTTCGGACGAGCAGTACTTC.